Reported below is one T cell receptor beta chain. Original handling: Estimates of nucleated cell counts were drawn from the amplification of reference gene primers. Some clones are missing from TCRdb's copy, which holds only in-frame ones; the method was immunoSEQ multiplex PCR. For V, J and clone size, that table is used; D and trimming come from the DNA. Of over 200,000 clones listed, around four fifths are singletons. This specimen belongs to a study of blood T cell repertoires in COVID-19. Overall study context: PBMCs, B-cell-depleted T cells, or T cells were the source of the cDNA or gDNA that made up the material.

Germline V CDR1 and CDR2: SGHRS, YFSETQ. The CDR3 is 15 residues long. Trimming at V came to 5 bases and at J to 2 bases, leaving 7 bases not matched to a gene. This receptor was obtained from an elderly woman with active or convalescent COVID-19. The chain has TRBV5-1 and TRBJ2-3; 8 bases match TRBD2. The sequenced sample was peripheral blood. CDR3 DNA sequence: TGCGCCAGCAGAGGGCTAGCGGGTGACACAGATACGCAGTATTTT. Encoded protein: CASRGLAGDTDTQYF.